This T cell receptor (beta chain) is drawn from a study of blood T cell repertoires in COVID-19. The germline V gene encodes CDR1 MNHEY and CDR2 SMNVEV (reference sequence). V was pared by 9 bases and J by 5 bases, with 17 bases between. This CDR3 contains 14 residues. Original analysis: Reference gene primers were amplified, and this amplification served to estimate nucleated cell counts. Produced via immunoSEQ multiplex PCR; TCRdb's table is partial and in-frame only. D and trimming were read from the DNA, whereas the V and J calls and clone size are those reported in that table. The sample has a few hundred thousand clones, 88% seen once; the top ten hold 1.2%. Participants, about 18 to 90 years old, spanned fewer than 25 US areas. Participants had their cohort set by participant-reported clinical history. Two negative PCRs, clearance, or symptom resolution had been documented for recovered Cohort 3 donors.

The chain has TRBV27 and TRBJ2-4; no clear D gene. Sequenced sample: PBMCs or T cells enriched from blood (not recorded which). This TCR was recovered from a woman between 18 and 30 years old who had recovered from COVID-19. The CDR3 DNA sequence: TGTGCCAGGTTAAATCCGGTCACCCAAAACATTCAGTACTTC. Its protein is CARLNPVTQNIQYF.